A single sample is the source of the 17 T cell receptor beta chains below, sequenced in a study of blood T cell repertoires in COVID-19. Repertoires were generated with immunoSEQ multiplex PCR, while TCRdb's copy carries only in-frame clones and drops some. The sample shows approximately 100,000 clones, 70% to 90% of them seen only once. The specimen was peripheral blood. The receptors come from a man aged 45-60 years in a cohort sampled during active COVID-19.

The chain uses TRBV27 and TRBJ2-1, with 7 bases that match TRBD2. Germline lookup yields CDR1 MNHEY and CDR2 SMNVEV (reference sequence). V shed 2 bases and J 7 bases; nucleotides not matched to a gene: 5. This CDR3 has 14 residues. Written as DNA, the CDR3 is TGTGCCAGCAGTTTACGGGGGGAAGTTAATGAGCAGTTCTTC. This translates into CASSLRGEVNEQFF.

Written as DNA, the CDR3 is TGTGCCAGCAGCCTATTCACTAGCGGGCATACGCAGTATTTT. Protein product: CASSLFTSGHTQYF. V and J are TRBV5-4 and TRBJ2-3; 9 bases map to TRBD2. The germline CDR1 and CDR2 sequences are SGHNT and YYREEE (reference sequence). CDR3 length: 14 residues. V gave up 4 bases and J gave up 7 bases; unmatched junction bases: 7.

The chain combines TRBV24-1 with TRBJ1-5, with TRBD1 matching 7 bases. The CDR3 runs to 22 residues. In germline, CDR1 is KGHDR, CDR2 SFDVKD. The V and J ends lost 0 bases and 2 bases, in that order; junction bases with no gene match: 21. CDR3: CATSDLHCLRQGPISGNQPQHF. The CDR3 nucleotides read TGTGCCACCAGTGATTTGCACTGTTTGAGACAGGGTCCGATATCGGGCAATCAGCCCCAGCATTTT.

V is TRBV7-9 and J is TRBJ1-3; 9 bases fit TRBD1. The germline gives CDR1 SEHNR, CDR2 FQNEAQ (reference sequence). Trimming cost V 3 bases and J 5 bases; bases outside gene matches: 2. The CDR3 is 14 amino acids. The CDR3 reads CASSLGQGRNTIYF. The CDR3 nucleotides read TGTGCCAGCAGCTTGGGACAGGGTAGAAACACCATATATTTT.

The chain carries TRBV13 and TRBJ1-1; D not certain. The germline CDR1 and CDR2 sequences are PRHDT and FYEKMQ (reference sequence). With 5 bases removed from V and 5 bases from J, the gap between germline ends came to 24 bases. The CDR3 spans 17 residues. The CDR3 region has the DNA TGTGCCAGCAGCCTGGGTTTGCCCAATGGAGCGACTACTGAAGCTTTCTTT. Protein: CASSLGLPNGATTEAFF. The full variable domain, its missing parts supplied by reference TRBV13 and TRBJ1-1, is AAGVIQSPRHLIKEKRETATLKCYPIPRHDTVYWYQQGPGQDPQFLISFYEKMQSDKGSIPDRFSAQQFSDYHSELNMSSLELGDSALYFCASSLGLPNGATTEAFFGQGTRLTVV.

J is TRBJ1-6 and V is TRBV5-4, with 11 bases that match TRBD1. V trimming: 7 bases; J trimming: 7 bases; junction bases outside the gene matches: 1. The V gene's germline CDR1 is SGHNT and CDR2 YYREEE (reference sequence). This CDR3 is 13 amino acids long. The CDR3 DNA reads as TGTGCCAGCGGGACAGGGGGGAATTCACCCCTCCACTTT. It encodes CASGTGGNSPLHF.

The chain uses TRBV6-5 and TRBJ2-3, with TRBD1 identical over 7 bases. The CDR3 has 14 residues. J was trimmed by 3 bases and V by 5 bases; bases with no gene match: 5. Germline V gene lookup returns CDR1 MNHEY and CDR2 SVGAGI. CDR3 in amino acids: CASSQDRWTDTQYF. CDR3 in DNA: TGTGCCAGCAGTCAGGACAGGTGGACAGATACGCAGTATTTT.

In its sample, this clone was seen a few times. The J gene is TRBJ1-5, the V gene TRBV3-1 (or the pseudogene TRBV3-2), with no clear D. CDR3 length equals 15 residues. Germline V gives CDR1 LGHDT, CDR2 YNNKEL (reference sequence). Trimming stripped 0 bases from V and 0 bases from J, with 6 bases between. The CDR3 region has the DNA TGTGCCAGCAGCCAAGAAGGAGGTAGCAATCAGCCCCAGCATTTT. This encodes CASSQEGGSNQPQHF.

CDR3 nucleotides: TGTGCCAGCAGCTTCTTGGACAGTCAAGCTTTCTTT. Translating gives CASSFLDSQAFF. The J gene is TRBJ1-1, the V gene TRBV7-2, with D possibly being TRBD1 (6 bases). The germline CDR1 and CDR2 sequences are SGHTA and FQGNSA. The CDR3 covers 12 residues. Trimming shortened V by 3 bases and J by 9 bases, and 11 bases separated the two germline ends.

This clone has a single count. The CDR3 spells CASSLDRDRVDEQFF. Here the CDR3 DNA reads TGTGCCAGCAGTCTCGACAGGGACCGGGTGGATGAGCAGTTCTTC. The gene calls are TRBV6-2 or TRBV6-3 and TRBJ2-1, with 7 positions matching TRBD1. The germline V gene encodes CDR1 MNHEY and CDR2 SVGEGT. The CDR3 covers 15 residues. Trimming removed 5 bases from V and 8 bases from J; junction bases left unmatched: 12.

The J gene is TRBJ1-1, the V gene TRBV6-5; D gene unclear. The CDR3 sequence is 13 residues long. Germline V gene sequence: CDR1 MNHEY, CDR2 SVGAGI. V was trimmed by 0 bases and J by 11 bases, leaving 13 bases between them. CDR3 loop: CASSYSAGRQAFF. The CDR3 coding sequence is TGTGCCAGCAGTTACTCAGCCGGCAGGCAGGCTTTCTTT.

The chain recombines TRBV28 with TRBJ2-3; a possible D gene is TRBD2 (5 bases). The germline V gene encodes CDR1 MDHEN and CDR2 SYDVKM. The CDR3 totals 15 residues. The V end was cut by 6 bases, the J end by 2 bases, with 15 bases between. CDR3 loop: CASSPPSSHTDTQYF. The DNA for the CDR3 is TGTGCCAGCAGCCCCCCGTCTAGCCACACAGATACGCAGTATTTT.

The V and J genes are TRBV4-3 and TRBJ1-6; perhaps TRBD1 as D (5 bases). CDR3 length: 14 residues. Germline CDR1 reads LGHNA; CDR2 reads YSLEER. V lost 0 bases and J lost 7, with 7 bases in between. The CDR3 coding sequence is TGCGCCAGCAGCCAAGATAGGGGAAATTCACCCCTCCACTTT. Amino acids: CASSQDRGNSPLHF.

The chain is built from TRBV27 and TRBJ1-2; no reliable D call. There are 16 residues in the CDR3. CDR1 is MNHEY and CDR2 is SMNVEV in the germline V gene (reference sequence). Trimming cost V 6 bases and J 8 bases, with 25 bases left between them. DNA for the CDR3: TGTGCCAGCAGCCCCACCCGCCGCGCGGGTAGTAGCGGCTACACCTTC. Translation gives CASSPTRRAGSSGYTF.

There are a few counts of this clone. This chain's CDR3 is CASSPGNANTEAFF. CDR3 nucleotide sequence: TGTGCCAGCAGCCCCGGGAACGCTAACACTGAAGCTTTCTTT. The genes are TRBV14 and TRBJ1-1; D remains unclear. This CDR3 region has 14 residues. The V end was cut by 4 bases, the J end by 2 bases, with 11 bases between. Germline values: CDR1 SGHDN, CDR2 FVKESK.

Details on this clone: The same CDR3 also results from other DNA sequences found in this sample. The genes are TRBV5-8 and TRBJ2-1; maybe TRBD1 (5 bases). The CDR3 loop spans 16 amino acids. Germline CDR1 reads SGHTS; CDR2 reads YDEGEE. V was clipped by 1 base and J by 0 bases, with 11 bases between them. DNA for the CDR3: TGTGCCAGCAGCTTGCCCAACAGGAACTCCTACAATGAGCAGTTCTTC. The encoded protein is CASSLPNRNSYNEQFF.

Turning to this clone: Other DNA variants within this sample encode the same CDR3. The V call is TRBV28, the J call TRBJ1-1; D is ambiguous. Germline V gene lookup returns CDR1 MDHEN and CDR2 SYDVKM. There are 14 residues in the CDR3. V lost 7 bases, J lost 0 bases, and 12 bases lay in between. The CDR3 DNA reads TGTGCCAGCAACCCGACGGGTATGAACACTGAAGCTTTCTTT. Amino acid sequence: CASNPTGMNTEAFF. Full variable domain (outside the CDR3, taken from reference TRBV28 and TRBJ1-1): DVKVTQSSRYLVKRTGEKVFLECVQDMDHENMFWYRQDPGLGLRLIYFSYDVKMKEKGDIPEGYSVSREKKERFSLILESASTNQTSMYLCASNPTGMNTEAFFGQGTRLTVV.